Listed below are T cell receptor beta chains from one sample, sequenced in a study of human T cells and chemical hapten exposure. TCRdb passed the RACE reads through MiXCR, listing each CDR3 protein once. The data contain approximately 97,000 distinct CDR3 sequences, about 28% of them singletons. Here the sequenced sample was whole blood, taken in connection with sensitization to the hapten diphenylcyclopropenone (DPC). The source of these receptors is a man in his forties or fifties with alopecia areata. Some clones in this sample may be carry-over from other donors' samples. CDR3s include the opening cysteine and the closing phenylalanine or tryptophan. D genes are given only for firm matches. Clone size is shown for a subset of rows, as once, few, many or a class of expanded clone.

>.|TRBV20-1|TRBJ2-3|TRBD2
TGCAGTGCTAGAGGTGGCGGGGGTAGCACAGATACGCAGTATTTT
CSARGGGGSTDTQYF
>many|TRBV14|TRBJ2-7|TRBD1
TGTGCCAGCAGCCAAGAGGGGACAGCTTACGAGCAGTACTTC
CASSQEGTAYEQYF
>few|TRBV12-3/TRBV12-4|TRBJ2-7|.
TGTGCCAGCAGTTTAGCCCGGGACTCCTACGAGCAGTACTTC
CASSLARDSYEQYF
>many|TRBV7-2|TRBJ2-7|.
TGTGCCAGCAGCCTAGATCCGGCAGGAGGATACGAGCAGTACTTC
CASSLDPAGGYEQYF
>.|TRBV10-3|TRBJ2-3|TRBD2
TGTGCCATCAGCCGGGAGGTTGGCACAGATACGCAGTATTTT
CAISREVGTDTQYF
>few|TRBV12-3/TRBV12-4|TRBJ2-1|.
TGTGCCAGCAGTTTGGAGTCCGGGAGCTACAATGAGCAGTTCTTC
CASSLESGSYNEQFF
>few|TRBV6-4|TRBJ2-5|TRBD1
TGTGCCAGCAGTAACGACAGGGGAGAGACCCAGTACTTC
CASSNDRGETQYF
>.|TRBV7-2|TRBJ2-7|TRBD2
TGTGCCAGCAGCGACCGACTAGCGGGCAGCTCCTACGAGCAGTACTTC
CASSDRLAGSSYEQYF
>few|TRBV28|TRBJ1-5|.
TGTGCCAGCACCGAGGATTTTGAAGCTCAGCCCCAGCATTTT
CASTEDFEAQPQHF
>.|TRBV6-6|TRBJ1-6|TRBD1
TGTGCCAGCAGCCAGGGACAGGGCGATTCACCCCTCCACTTT
CASSQGQGDSPLHF
>.|TRBV28|TRBJ1-4|TRBD1
TGTGCCAGCAGTTCCCGCGGGACAGGCGCTTCTAATGAAAAACTGTTTTTT
CASSSRGTGASNEKLFF
>.|TRBV6-1|TRBJ2-1|TRBD2
TGTGCCAGCAGTGAAGCGGTCGGGCTGTGGACTAGCGACTCCTACAATGAGCAGTTCTTC
CASSEAVGLWTSDSYNEQFF
>.|TRBV2|TRBJ1-1|.
TGTGCCAGCACCCAAGCCGCTGAAGCTTTCTTT
CASTQAAEAFF
>.|TRBV7-6|TRBJ2-7|.
TGTGCCAGCAGCTTAAAGCCCCCGGGAGGGGGCGATGGACAGTACTTC
CASSLKPPGGGDGQYF
>few|TRBV28|TRBJ2-7|TRBD1
TGTGCCAGCAGTTCGCCGGGACAGGGGTCCTCCTACGAGCAGTACTTC
CASSSPGQGSSYEQYF
>.|TRBV20-1|TRBJ2-7|.
TGCAGTGCTGGGGGACCCCGACAGGAGCAGTACTTC
CSAGGPRQEQYF
>.|TRBV7-9|TRBJ2-5|TRBD1
TGTGCCAGCAGCGAAGAGGGGACAGGGGAAGAGACCCAGTACTTC
CASSEEGTGEETQYF
>.|TRBV7-6|TRBJ2-5|.
TGTGCCAGCAGCCAAAATCGAGAGACCCAGTACTTC
CASSQNRETQYF
>.|TRBV12-3/TRBV12-4|TRBJ1-1|.
TGTGCCAGCAACCGCCGGGACATAAACACTGAGGCTTTCTTT
CASNRRDINTEAFF
>.|TRBV20-1|TRBJ1-1|.
TGCAGTGCTAGATCCCAGGGGAACACTGAAGCTTTCTTT
CSARSQGNTEAFF
>few|TRBV12-3/TRBV12-4|TRBJ1-1|.
TGTGCCAGCAGTTTGAGGGTCGGGAACACTGAAGCTTTCTTT
CASSLRVGNTEAFF
>.|TRBV28|TRBJ2-7|TRBD2
TGTGCCAGCAGTTTATTCGCAACTAGCGGCCGCTACGAGCAGTCCTTC
CASSLFATSGRYEQSF
>few|TRBV6-5|TRBJ2-3|.
TGTGCCAGCAGTTTTAAAGATACGCAGTATTTT
CASSFKDTQYF
>.|TRBV5-6|TRBJ1-4|.
TGTGCCAGCAGCTTTTTAGGGGACGGACTGTTTTTT
CASSFLGDGLFF